Sequencing of this TCR beta chain was carried out in a study of human T cells and chemical hapten exposure. The overall study: Sensitization used 2% DPC on about 2 cm by about 2 cm upper inner arm skin. Alopecia areata, totalis or universalis was found in mostly female patients. Regarding the study as a whole: The formation of large CDR3 similarity clusters by expanded TCRs significantly exceeded that of controls.

Germline loops: CDR1 SQVTM, CDR2 ANQGSEA. Trimming left V 3 bases short and J 6 bases short, with 9 bases between. There are 12 residues in the CDR3. TCRdb independently ran MiXCR on the RACE reads; one entry per CDR3 protein. Counted here are 60,000 to 80,000 distinct CDR3 sequences, approximately 35% occurring once; the ten biggest clones make up about 10%. The time point: patch test 1, 2 weeks after DPC sensitization. Treatment denoted: therapeutic diphenylcyclopropenone sensitization with weekly scalp DPC. Blood sampling occurred before each patch-test application. This clonotype was counted between two and nine times. The antigen is undetermined.

The starting material was whole blood, obtained in connection with sensitization to the hapten diphenylcyclopropenone (DPC). This clonotype was obtained from a man between 35 and 55 years old with alopecia areata. Some clones in this sample may be carry-over from other donors' samples. The J gene is TRBJ2-1, the V gene TRBV29-1; a weak D match, TRBD2 (5 bases). The CDR3 region is CSVDFGINEQFF. The CDR3 nucleotides are TGCAGCGTTGATTTCGGGATCAATGAGCAGTTCTTC.